A single sample gave rise to the 23 T cell receptor beta chains below, sequenced in a study. Treg sorting used a CD4+CD25+CD127-/low gate. Adaptor-ligated barcode primers were used to amplify TRBV12-4/TRBJ1-2 clonotypes. Each CDR3 protein is one row after TCRdb ran MiXCR on the multiplex PCR reads. The repertoire has about 2,000 distinct CDR3 sequences, about 18% of them found once; the top ten carry roughly 29%. Sequenced input: Tregs sorted from blood. The receptors here all came from a female donor with breast cancer.

The sample holds a few counts of this clonotype. The chain combines TRBV12-3 or TRBV12-4 with TRBJ1-2, with 8 bases fitting TRBD1. With 3 bases clipped from V and 7 bases from J, the junction kept 10 bases outside the gene matches. There are 15 residues in the CDR3. Here the CDR3 DNA reads TGTGCCAGCAGTTTTGCGACAGGGGTTCTTGGTGGCTACACCTTC. Residues: CASSFATGVLGGYTF.

This clonotype was counted only a few times. A read error may be the cause here, since a much bigger clone is one base away. The CDR3 sequence: CASSSWGGRAYGYTF. CDR3 sequence (DNA): TGTGCCAGCAGTTCCTGGGGTGGGAGAGCTTATGGCTACACCTTC. The V and J genes are TRBV12-3 or TRBV12-4 and TRBJ1-2; D unclear. V was clipped by 4 bases and J by 5 bases, with 17 bases between them. CDR3 length: 15 amino acids.

The V call is TRBV12-3 or TRBV12-4, the J call TRBJ1-2; maybe TRBD1 (6 bases). The CDR3 is made up of 13 amino acids. V was trimmed by 2 bases and J by 5 bases, leaving 9 bases between them. Written as DNA, the CDR3 is TGTGCCAGCAGTTTAACACAGGGTTATGGCTACACCTTC. The encoded protein is CASSLTQGYGYTF.

By share, this clonotype counts as medium-sized. Germline is not matched at one junction end, which may reflect a read error. The V call is TRBV12-3 or TRBV12-4, the J call TRBJ1-2; D not resolved. This CDR3 spans 11 amino acids. The CDR3 DNA sequence: TGTGCCAGCAGTCCAAAACCGGTCCTATCCTTC. Its translation is CASSPKPVLSF.

This clonotype was detected a few times. The chain uses TRBV12-3 or TRBV12-4 and TRBJ1-2; D call uncertain. The ends were cut back, 4 bases at V and 5 bases at J, with 8 bases in the middle. The CDR3 totals 12 residues. The CDR3 is CASSSSPYGYTF. The DNA of the CDR3 is TGTGCCAGCAGTTCTTCCCCGTATGGCTACACCTTC.

This clonotype counts as medium-sized (0.01 to 0.1%). This chain uses TRBV12-3 or TRBV12-4 with TRBJ1-2; TRBD1 matches at 7 bases. The CDR3 runs 13 residues. The V gene end was trimmed by 6 bases and the J gene end by 8 bases; junction bases not matched to a gene: 9. As DNA, the CDR3 is TGTGCCAGCAGCCCGACAGGGCTGGCGGGCTACACCTTC. It encodes CASSPTGLAGYTF.

In its sample, this clonotype is medium-sized. J is TRBJ1-2 and V is TRBV12-3 or TRBV12-4; TRBD1 aligns across 8 bases. CDR3 length: 15 residues. The V and J ends lost 0 bases and 5 bases, in that order; junction bases with no gene match: 5. The CDR3 DNA reads as TGTGCCAGCAGTTTAGCGAGGCGGACAGGGTATGGCTACACCTTC. Translated: CASSLARRTGYGYTF.

Sample share makes this clonotype medium-sized. The chain carries TRBV12-3 or TRBV12-4 and TRBJ1-2, with a weak D call TRBD1 (6 bases). The V gene lost 7 bases and the J gene lost 4 bases, with 13 bases spanning the gap. The CDR3 contains 13 residues. CDR3 residues: CASTTTGFYGYTF. The CDR3 bases are TGTGCCAGCACCACGACAGGATTCTATGGCTACACCTTC.

A remark on this clonotype: Being one base from a much bigger clone, this may be a read error. The chain couples TRBV12-3 or TRBV12-4 to TRBJ1-2; D remains ambiguous. There are 13 residues in the CDR3. The CDR3 loop reads CASSLSGGYGCTF. The CDR3 nucleotides read TGTGCCAGCAGTTTAAGTGGCGGATATGGCTGCACCTTC.

J is TRBJ1-2 and V is TRBV12-3 or TRBV12-4; 7 bases match TRBD1. Trimming cost V 7 bases and J 6 bases; bases outside gene matches: 11. The CDR3 is 14 residues long. The CDR3 nucleotides are TGTGCCAGCACTGATTGGGACAGAGACAATGGCTACACCTTC. Translating gives CASTDWDRDNGYTF.

This clonotype is deemed medium-sized. The V and J genes are TRBV12-3 or TRBV12-4 and TRBJ1-2; no reliable D call. The CDR3 contains 13 residues. V was cut by 0 bases and J by 5 bases, with 7 bases left in between. For the CDR3, the DNA is TGTGCCAGCAGTTTAGCCAGAGGGTATGGCTACACCTTC. This sequence encodes CASSLARGYGYTF.

This clonotype was picked up a small number of times. A read error may be the cause here, since a much bigger clone is one base away. CDR3 coding DNA: TGTGCCAGCGACTTGCAGAGCCAGGAGGGCCACACCTTC. Translating it yields CASDLQSQEGHTF. The chain is built from TRBV12-3 or TRBV12-4 and TRBJ1-2; D remains unclear. This CDR3 comprises 13 residues. V lost 8 bases to trimming and J lost 12 bases, with 22 bases between them.

Worth noting for this clonotype: Likely a read error: the CDR3 ends without its conserved phenylalanine or tryptophan. The chain links TRBV12-3 or TRBV12-4 to TRBJ1-2; D is unresolved. CDR3 length equals 12 residues. The CDR3 region has the DNA TGTGCTAGCAGTTTAGGGAGGTTCGGCTACACCCTC. Translated: CASSLGRFGYTL.

In its sample, this clonotype is medium-sized. The DNA of the CDR3 is TGTGCCAGCAACGAACAGGGAGGCTATGGCTACACCTTC. Translated: CASNEQGGYGYTF. This chain uses TRBV12-3 or TRBV12-4 with TRBJ1-2, with D tentatively TRBD1 (6 bases). V gave up 7 bases and J gave up 4 bases, with 13 bases separating them. The CDR3 is made up of 13 amino acids.

Sample share makes this clonotype medium-sized (0.01 to 0.1%). The CDR3 nucleotides read TGTGCCAGCAGTTTGACAGGGATTAGCTATGGCTACACCTTC. This translates into CASSLTGISYGYTF. V usage is TRBV12-3 or TRBV12-4 and J usage is TRBJ1-2, with 7 bases lining up with TRBD1. The CDR3 runs to 14 residues. V was pared by 3 bases and J by 4 bases, with 5 bases of the junction left unmatched.

This clonotype occurred a few times. The V and J genes are TRBV12-3 or TRBV12-4 and TRBJ1-1; a possible D gene is TRBD1 (6 bases). The CDR3 has 12 amino acids. Between the trimmed V and J ends, which lost 5 bases and 7 bases, there was a span of 11 bases. The chain's CDR3 is CASSPNRVEAFF. Written as DNA, the CDR3 is TGTGCCAGCAGTCCGAACAGGGTTGAAGCTTTCTTT.

Turning to this clonotype: An end of the junction differs from the germline gene, which may be a read error. This chain uses TRBV12-3 or TRBV12-4 with TRBJ1-2; D gene unclear. The CDR3 has 13 amino acids. CDR3 coding DNA: TGTGGCAGCAGCCTAGGGAGGGAGCTTGGCTACACCTTC. Encoded protein: CGSSLGRELGYTF.

This clonotype is medium-sized within its sample. At one of its ends the junction is not consistent with the germline gene, which may arise from a read error. The J gene is TRBJ1-2, the V gene TRBV12-3 or TRBV12-4, with no clear D. The CDR3 sequence is 11 residues long. CDR3 sequence reads: CASNLTYGYTF. The CDR3 DNA reads TGTGCCAGCAATTTAACCTATGGCTACACCTTC.

This clonotype was observed a few times. This may be a read error: a much more frequent sequence differs by one nucleotide. The rearrangement uses TRBV12-3 or TRBV12-4 and TRBJ1-2; D is ambiguous. The CDR3 sequence is 12 residues long. V dropped 8 bases and J dropped 0 bases, with 7 bases sitting between them. CDR3 in amino acids: CASGTPNYGYTF. The CDR3 DNA reads TGTGCCAGCGGAACGCCTAACTATGGCTACACCTTC.

Relative to its sample, this clonotype is medium-sized (0.01 to 0.1%). The chain combines TRBV12-3 or TRBV12-4 with TRBJ1-2; tentative D call: TRBD1 (6 bases). The CDR3 totals 14 residues. Trimming pared 6 bases from V and 7 bases from J, leaving 18 bases between. Here the CDR3 DNA reads TGTGCCAGCAGGCCGATACAGGGAAGCTCTGGCTACACCTTC. It codes for CASRPIQGSSGYTF.

In this sample, this clonotype turned up a few times. This chain links TRBV12-3 or TRBV12-4 with TRBJ1-2, with TRBD1 matching over 8 bases. The CDR3 is 14 amino acids. Losses at the gene ends were 5 bases for V and 3 bases for J; bases not matched to a gene: 5. CDR3 sequence (DNA): TGTGCCAGCAGTCGGGACAGGAGGTACTATGGCTACACCTTC. Residues: CASSRDRRYYGYTF.

This clonotype qualifies as medium-sized (0.01 to 0.1%). V gene TRBV12-3 or TRBV12-4 combines with J gene TRBJ1-2, with D maybe TRBD1 (6 bases). The V gene lost 6 bases and the J gene lost 4 bases, with 12 bases spanning the gap. This CDR3 contains 13 residues. The CDR3 sequence: CASSPGTIYGYTF. The CDR3 DNA reads as TGTGCCAGCAGCCCCGGGACAATCTATGGCTACACCTTC.

Comments on this clonotype: Likely a read error: the CDR3 ends without its conserved phenylalanine or tryptophan. V is TRBV12-3 or TRBV12-4 and J is TRBJ1-2; 7 nucleotides agree with TRBD1. With 4 bases clipped from V and 5 bases from J, the junction kept 10 bases outside the gene matches. The CDR3 contains 15 residues. CDR3 in amino acids: CASSSASGTAYGYTL. CDR3 coding DNA: TGTGCCAGCAGTTCGGCTTCCGGGACAGCGTATGGCTACACCCTC.